This TCR beta chain is drawn from a study of T cells in Graves' hyperthyroidism and ophthalmopathy. This clonotype was counted many times. The PBMCs had their origin in about 9.7 ml of fresh peripheral blood. The CDR3 consists of 13 residues. The trim removed 5 bases at V and 2 bases at J, leaving 3 bases unmatched. Germline assignment: CDR1 SQVTM and CDR2 ANQGSEA. Authors of the study amplified TCR beta CDR3 regions from RNA transcripts. The HTBI primer set was used in a first-round RT-PCR of the TCR CDR3. TCRdb re-called the multiplex PCR reads through MiXCR, storing one row per CDR3 protein. The sample has around 720,000 distinct CDR3 sequences; under 45% are singletons.

The genes are TRBV29-1 and TRBJ1-2, with TRBD1 identical over 9 bases. The sample taken for sequencing was blood. This clonotype was obtained from a woman aged 40 to 55 with Graves' hyperthyroidism. The CDR3 coding sequence is TGCAGCGTTAAACAGGGGGCGAACTATGGCTACACCTTC. Its translation is CSVKQGANYGYTF.